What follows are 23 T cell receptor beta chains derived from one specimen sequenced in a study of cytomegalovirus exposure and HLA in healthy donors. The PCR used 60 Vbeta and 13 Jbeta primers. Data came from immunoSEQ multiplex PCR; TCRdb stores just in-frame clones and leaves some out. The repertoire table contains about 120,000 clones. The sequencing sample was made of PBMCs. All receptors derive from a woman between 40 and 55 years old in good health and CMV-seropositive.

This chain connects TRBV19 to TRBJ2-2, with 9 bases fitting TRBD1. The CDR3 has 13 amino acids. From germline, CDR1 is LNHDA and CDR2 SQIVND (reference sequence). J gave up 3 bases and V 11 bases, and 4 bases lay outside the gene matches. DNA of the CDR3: TGTGCCGTCCGGGACAGGGACACCGGGGAGCTGTTTTTT. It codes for CAVRDRDTGELFF.

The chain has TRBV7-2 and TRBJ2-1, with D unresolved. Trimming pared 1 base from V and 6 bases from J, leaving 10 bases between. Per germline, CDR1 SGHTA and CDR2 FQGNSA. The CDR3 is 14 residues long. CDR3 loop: CASSLDIALNEQFF. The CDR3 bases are TGTGCCAGCAGCTTAGATATCGCGCTCAATGAGCAGTTCTTC.

The CDR3 sequence: CASSLMGQGNEKLFF. For the CDR3, the DNA is TGTGCCAGCAGCTTGATGGGACAGGGAAATGAAAAACTGTTTTTT. V gene TRBV5-4 combines with J gene TRBJ1-4, with 9 bases matching TRBD1. J was trimmed by 5 bases and V by 1 base; bases with no gene match: 3. CDR3 length: 15 residues. Germline V gene sequence: CDR1 SGHNT, CDR2 YYREEE (reference sequence).

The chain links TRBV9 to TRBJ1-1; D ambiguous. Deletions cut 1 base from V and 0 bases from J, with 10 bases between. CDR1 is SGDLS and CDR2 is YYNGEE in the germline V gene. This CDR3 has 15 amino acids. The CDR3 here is CASSVSHIMNTEAFF. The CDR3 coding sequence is TGTGCCAGCAGCGTATCCCACATAATGAACACTGAAGCTTTCTTT.

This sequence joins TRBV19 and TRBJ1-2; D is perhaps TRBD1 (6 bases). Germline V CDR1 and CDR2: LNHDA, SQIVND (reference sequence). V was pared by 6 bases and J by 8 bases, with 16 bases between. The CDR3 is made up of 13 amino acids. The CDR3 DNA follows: TGTGCCAGTAGCCCGGGGGGGCTGCCGGGCTACACCTTC. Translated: CASSPGGLPGYTF.

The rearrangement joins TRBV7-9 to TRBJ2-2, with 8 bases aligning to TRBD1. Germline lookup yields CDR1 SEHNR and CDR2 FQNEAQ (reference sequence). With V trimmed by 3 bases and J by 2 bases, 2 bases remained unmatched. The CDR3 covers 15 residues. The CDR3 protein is CASSFQGANTGELFF. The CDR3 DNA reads TGTGCCAGCAGCTTTCAGGGGGCAAACACCGGGGAGCTGTTTTTT.

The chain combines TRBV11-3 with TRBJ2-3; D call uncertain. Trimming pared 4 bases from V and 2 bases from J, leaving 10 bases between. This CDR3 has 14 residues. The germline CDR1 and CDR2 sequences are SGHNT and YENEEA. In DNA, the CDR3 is TGTGCCAGCAGCTCAAACGCAGTCACAGATACGCAGTATTTT. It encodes CASSSNAVTDTQYF.

The CDR3 coding sequence is TGTGCCAGCAGTCACGGGACAGGGGCTGGCTACACCTTC. It specifies CASSHGTGAGYTF. V usage is TRBV25-1 and J usage is TRBJ1-2; 10 bases map to TRBD1. V dropped 5 bases and J dropped 7; count of bases not matched to a gene: 4. Germline CDR1 MGHDK, CDR2 SYGVNS. The CDR3 sequence is 13 residues long.

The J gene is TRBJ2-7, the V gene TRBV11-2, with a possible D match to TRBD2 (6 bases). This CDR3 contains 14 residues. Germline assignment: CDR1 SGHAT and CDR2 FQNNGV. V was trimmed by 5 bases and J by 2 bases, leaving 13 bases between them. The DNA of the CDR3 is TGTGCCAGCAGCCCGCGGGACCCTACCTACGAGCAGTACTTC. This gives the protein CASSPRDPTYEQYF. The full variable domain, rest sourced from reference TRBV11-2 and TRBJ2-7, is EAGVAQSPRYKIIEKRQSVAFWCNPISGHATLYWYQQILGQGPKLLIQFQNNGVVDDSQLPKDRFSAERLKGVDSTLKIQPAKLEDSAVYLCASSPRDPTYEQYFGPGTRLTVT.

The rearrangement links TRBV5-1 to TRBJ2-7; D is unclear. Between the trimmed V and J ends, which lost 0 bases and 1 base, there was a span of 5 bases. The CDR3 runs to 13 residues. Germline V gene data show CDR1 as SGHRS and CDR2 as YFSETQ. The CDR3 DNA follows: TGCGCCAGCAGCTTGGACATATCCTACGAGCAGTACTTC. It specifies CASSLDISYEQYF.

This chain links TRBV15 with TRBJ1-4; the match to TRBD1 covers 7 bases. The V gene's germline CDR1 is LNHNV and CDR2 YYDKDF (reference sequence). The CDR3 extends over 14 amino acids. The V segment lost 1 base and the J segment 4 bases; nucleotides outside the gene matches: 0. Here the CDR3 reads CATSRAGGNEKLFF. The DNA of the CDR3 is TGTGCCACCAGCAGAGCAGGGGGTAATGAAAAACTGTTTTTT.

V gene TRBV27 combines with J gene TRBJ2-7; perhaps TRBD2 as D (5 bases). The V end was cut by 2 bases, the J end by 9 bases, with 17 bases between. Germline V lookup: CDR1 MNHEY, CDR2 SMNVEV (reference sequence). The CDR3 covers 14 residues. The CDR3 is CASSLRSGIRGQYF. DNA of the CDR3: TGTGCCAGCAGTTTAAGGTCGGGAATTAGAGGGCAGTACTTC.

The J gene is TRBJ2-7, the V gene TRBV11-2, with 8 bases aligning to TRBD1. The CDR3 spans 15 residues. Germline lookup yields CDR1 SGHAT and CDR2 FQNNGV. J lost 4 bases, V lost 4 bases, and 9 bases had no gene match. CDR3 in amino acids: CASSSSRDRLYEQYF. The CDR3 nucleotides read TGTGCCAGCAGCTCAAGCCGGGACAGGTTGTACGAGCAGTACTTC.

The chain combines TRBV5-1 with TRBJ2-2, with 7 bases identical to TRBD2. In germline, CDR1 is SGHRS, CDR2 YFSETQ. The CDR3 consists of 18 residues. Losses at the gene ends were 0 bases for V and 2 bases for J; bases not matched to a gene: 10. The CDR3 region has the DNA TGCGCCAGCAGCTTGGCACCTATGGCTAGCGGCAACACCGGGGAGCTGTTTTTT. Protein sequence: CASSLAPMASGNTGELFF.

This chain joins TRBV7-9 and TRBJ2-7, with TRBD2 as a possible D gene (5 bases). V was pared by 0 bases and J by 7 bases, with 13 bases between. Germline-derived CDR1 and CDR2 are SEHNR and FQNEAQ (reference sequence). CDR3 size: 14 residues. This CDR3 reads CASSLAEGSREQYF. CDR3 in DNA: TGTGCCAGCAGCTTAGCTGAGGGATCTAGGGAGCAGTACTTC.

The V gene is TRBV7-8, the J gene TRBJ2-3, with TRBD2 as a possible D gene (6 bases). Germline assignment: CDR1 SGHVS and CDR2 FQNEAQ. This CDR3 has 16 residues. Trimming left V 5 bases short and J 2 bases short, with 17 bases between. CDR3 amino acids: CASSRSRDSITDTQYF. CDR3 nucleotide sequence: TGTGCCAGCAGCCGCTCGCGGGACTCTATCACAGATACGCAGTATTTT.

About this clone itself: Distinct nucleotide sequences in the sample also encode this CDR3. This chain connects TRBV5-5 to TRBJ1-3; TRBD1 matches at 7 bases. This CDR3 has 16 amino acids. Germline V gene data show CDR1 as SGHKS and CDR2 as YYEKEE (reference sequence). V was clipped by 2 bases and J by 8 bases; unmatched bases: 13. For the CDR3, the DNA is TGTGCCAGCAGCTTCCAACCAGACAGGGATGGGGACACCATATATTTT. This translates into CASSFQPDRDGDTIYF.

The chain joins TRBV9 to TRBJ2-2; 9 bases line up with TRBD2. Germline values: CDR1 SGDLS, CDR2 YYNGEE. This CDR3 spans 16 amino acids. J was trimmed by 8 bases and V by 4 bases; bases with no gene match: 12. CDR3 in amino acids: CASSPGDSGRMGELFF. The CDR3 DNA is TGTGCCAGCAGCCCCGGTGATAGCGGGAGAATGGGGGAGCTGTTTTTT.

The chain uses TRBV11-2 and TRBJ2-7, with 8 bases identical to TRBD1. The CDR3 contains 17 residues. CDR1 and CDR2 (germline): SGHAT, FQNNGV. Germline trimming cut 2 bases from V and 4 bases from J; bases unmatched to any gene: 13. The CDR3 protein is CASSLRPGQVSPYEQYF. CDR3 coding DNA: TGTGCCAGCAGCTTACGTCCGGGACAGGTATCACCTTACGAGCAGTACTTC. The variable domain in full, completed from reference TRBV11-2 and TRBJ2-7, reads EAGVAQSPRYKIIEKRQSVAFWCNPISGHATLYWYQQILGQGPKLLIQFQNNGVVDDSQLPKDRFSAERLKGVDSTLKIQPAKLEDSAVYLCASSLRPGQVSPYEQYFGPGTRLTVT.

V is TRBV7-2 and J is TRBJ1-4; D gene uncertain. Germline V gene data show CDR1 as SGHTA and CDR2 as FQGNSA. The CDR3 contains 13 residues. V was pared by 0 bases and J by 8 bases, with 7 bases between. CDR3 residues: CASSLAEGEKLFF. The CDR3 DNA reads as TGTGCCAGCAGCTTAGCTGAGGGAGAAAAACTGTTTTTT.

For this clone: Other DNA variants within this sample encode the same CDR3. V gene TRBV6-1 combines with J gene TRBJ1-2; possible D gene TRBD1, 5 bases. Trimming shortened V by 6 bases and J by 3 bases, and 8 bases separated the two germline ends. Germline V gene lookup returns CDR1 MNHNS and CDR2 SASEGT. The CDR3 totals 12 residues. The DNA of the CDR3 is TGTGCCAGCAGCGGGGGGTACTATGGCTACACCTTC. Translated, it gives CASSGGYYGYTF.

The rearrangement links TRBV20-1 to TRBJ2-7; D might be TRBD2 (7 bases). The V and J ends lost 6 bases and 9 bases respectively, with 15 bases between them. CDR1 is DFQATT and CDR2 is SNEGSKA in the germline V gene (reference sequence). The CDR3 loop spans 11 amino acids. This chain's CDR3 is CSAGAGVSQYF. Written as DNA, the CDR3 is TGCAGTGCGGGGGCGGGAGTTTCGCAGTACTTC.

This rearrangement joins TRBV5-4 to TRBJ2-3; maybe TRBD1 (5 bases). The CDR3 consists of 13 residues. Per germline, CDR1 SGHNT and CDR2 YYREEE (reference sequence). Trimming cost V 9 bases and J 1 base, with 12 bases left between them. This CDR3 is CATKPTGTDTQYF. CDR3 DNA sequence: TGTGCCACGAAACCGACAGGCACAGATACGCAGTATTTT.